The sequence of this T cell receptor beta chain was determined in a study of response to subunit inactivated influenza vaccine. Study-level results: Each seasonal influenza vaccination recruits few new T cells, the authors suggested.

A single record per CDR3 protein comes from TCRdb applying MiXCR to the RT-PCR reads. This table holds 300,000 to 350,000 distinct CDR3 sequences, 21% found once. The CDR3 totals 14 residues. The V gene end was trimmed by 6 bases and the J gene end by 4 bases; junction bases not matched to a gene: 7. On this clonotype itself: What it binds is unknown.

This receptor was identified in a man between 50 and 75 years old who received an inactivated influenza vaccine. This rearrangement joins TRBV12-3 or TRBV12-4 to TRBJ1-1; 8 bases map to TRBD1. Material: PBMCs from blood, obtained about 20 months after vaccination. In nucleotides, the CDR3 is TGTGCCAGCAGCCCAGGGGGCATGGTCACTGAAGCTTTCTTT. Protein: CASSPGGMVTEAFF.